The T cell receptor (beta chain) under discussion was sequenced for a study of shared clonotypes between healthy human individuals (dated by TCRdb to the early 2020s). About the study as a whole: The cohort comprised a couple of women and a few men aged 18 to 49 years. To estimate repertoire size and how much clonotype sharing occurs between individuals, the study deeply sequenced the blood TCR repertoires of several healthy adults. Per donor, three plates each were used for CD4 naive and CD4 memory, two for CD8 naive, and one for CD8 memory. Per donor, leukapheresis produced somewhere between about 0.9 and 9.5 billion PBMCs. To increase sequencing depth and limit assay-specific biases, different laboratories used diverse techniques to prepare libraries and sequence TCR repertoires.

Donors were healthy HIV-negative adults with no recently reported acute infections or vaccinations. All donors were Caucasian adults living in Nashville, Tennessee, USA. CD4+ T cells were enriched by magnetic negative selection, after which naive cells were positively selected on CD45RA and the negative fraction was taken as the memory subset. Blood was obtained by leukapheresis, after which PBMCs were separated by Ficoll-Histopaque density gradient centrifugation and cryopreserved in liquid nitrogen vapor phase. Analytical flow cytometry was used to check the purity and quantity of every magnetically sorted T cell population. Genomic DNA was isolated from each sorted fraction and quantified by UV absorbance on a Nanodrop 2000c. Using the deep immunoSEQ assay, multiplex PCR amplified TCR CDR3 regions from genomic DNA. Extracted genomic DNA from each cell subset was distributed evenly across all wells of several immunoSEQ 96-well plates, and each plate was treated as a replicate. For sorted subsets, roughly 190 ng of genomic DNA, equivalent to roughly 30,000 T cell genomes, went into each replicate PCR. Purified libraries were quantified with a Qubit 3.0 fluorometer, sized on a Bioanalyzer 2100, and re-quantified with the KAPA Library Quantification kit. A separate single-read 150-cycle Illumina NextSeq 550 flow cell was used to sequence each immunoSEQ 96-well plate. As for the authors' bioinformatics: Because the immunoSEQ output held only junctional sequences and lacked quality scores, the filtering could not match the filtering applied to full-length reads. To assign V/J genes and CDR3, sequences were annotated using PyIR, a Python wrapper for IgBLAST v1.9, with IMGT germline references. Any read was removed if the V/J assignment was weak (E-value above 1e-6), the CDR3 was missing, or the read contained stop codons, out-of-frame junctions, or ambiguous translated residues. A V3J clonotype was defined by an identical inferred V gene, J gene, and CDR3 amino acid sequence. To compute the percentage overlap between repertoires, the number of shared unique clonotypes was divided by the size of the smaller repertoire. Three approaches were used to assess repertoire richness: RTK rarefaction, the Chao1 estimator, and Recon v2.1 estimates of unobserved clonotypes. For all TCRbeta clonotypes obtained by the gDNA method from several donors, generation probabilities were computed with OLGA. TCRdb obtained this table from immuneACCESS and retained in-frame rearrangements with V and J assigned. These tables miss some clones; where compared with another copy, unresolved V genes account for less than half of the shortfall, and the remainder is unexplained. That table is the source of V, J and clone size, and D and trimming were worked out from the DNA. The sample profile shows 1,400,000 or so clones; less than 99% of them were found once. Roughly 0.36% of the sample is taken by the ten largest.

What the research found in general, with its limitations: Sharing across four donors was observed for approximately 5% of naive CD4, under 4% of naive CD8, 2% to 2.5% of memory CD4, and about 0.38% of memory CD8 clonotypes. The genetic and exposure-history diversity represented was limited by the small number of donors. Sampling was limited to blood, and TCR repertoires in tissue likely differ from TCR repertoires in blood. Incomplete sequencing was indicated by rarefaction of sorted-subset datasets, despite the large sequencing depth. Higher generation probabilities were observed for clonotypes shared by all four sorted-subset donors than for non-shared clonotypes. Naive subsets generally had larger estimated clonotype richness than memory subsets. Based on pairwise subsampling, the degree of clonotype sharing among donors was expected to be affected by sequencing depth.

Concerning this clone: Its antigen is unknown. No clone much larger than this one lies a single base away; base qualities are absent.

Sequenced: naive CD4+ T cells sorted from blood. Reading the label with the study, this specimen's cell subset or site is: CD45RA+ positively selected. This receptor was obtained from a man under 40 in good health.

The CDR3 region: CASSTTWTSGSYEQYF. In nucleotide form, the sequence is TGTGCCAGTAGTACGACTTGGACTAGCGGGAGCTACGAGCAGTACTTC. The chain is encoded by TRBV19 joined to TRBJ2-7, with 13 central nucleotides matching TRBD2. Germline trimming: 4 bases from V, 3 bases from J; junction bases outside gene matches: 6. Per the germline V gene (reference sequence), LNHDA is the CDR1 and SQIVND is the CDR2. From cysteine to phenylalanine, the CDR3 is 16 amino acids long. Left in the record is the CDR3 DNA by itself, 48 bases read in frame from the first base. Reference TRBV19 and TRBJ2-7 genes cover what lies past the CDR3, so the full variable domain is DGGITQSPKYLFRKEGQNVTLSCEQNLNHDAMYWYRQDPGQGLRLIYYSQIVNDFQKGDIAEGYSVSREKKESFPLTVTSAQKNPTAFYLCASSTTWTSGSYEQYFGPGTRLTVT.